The entry below describes one T cell receptor beta chain. The data were taken from a study of Graves' ophthalmopathy and Graves' hyperthyroidism. The authors amplified TCR beta CDR3 regions from RNA transcripts. Scientists carried out first-round RT-PCR using HTBI primers and then a second-round multiplex PCR. MiXCR, run by TCRdb on the multiplex PCR reads, gives a single entry per CDR3 protein. The sample has around 400,000 distinct CDR3 sequences; roughly 21% are singletons. Germline lookup yields CDR1 MDHEN and CDR2 SYDVKM. V dropped 7 bases and J dropped 0 bases, with 13 bases sitting between them. This CDR3 has 15 amino acids.

The chain couples TRBV28 to TRBJ1-5, with D maybe TRBD1 (5 bases). The sample comprised peripheral blood. The clonotype comes from a woman in her late teens or twenties with stable Graves' hyperthyroidism. The CDR3 DNA follows: TGTGCCAGCATCGGGGCAGCGCTTAGCAATCAGCCCCAGCATTTT. Its protein is CASIGAALSNQPQHF.